This TCR beta chain emerged from a study of blood T cell repertoires in COVID-19. In the study overall: Sample material is recorded as cDNA or gDNA derived from T cells, B-cell-depleted T cells, or PBMCs.

Here immunoSEQ multiplex PCR was the method, and the copy in TCRdb shows in-frame clones only, minus some. Of about 66,000 clones in the sample, about 82% were seen once. Looked up from germline, CDR1 is LNHNV and CDR2 is YYDKDF (reference sequence). J lost 5 bases, V lost 0 bases, and 4 bases had no gene match. The CDR3 runs to 15 residues. The sequencing input was peripheral blood. The TCR originated in a human donor in a cohort sampled during active COVID-19. This chain uses TRBV15 with TRBJ2-7, with 10 bases fitting TRBD2. CDR3 in amino acids: CATSRDSGRPHEQYF. The CDR3 coding sequence is TGTGCCACCAGCAGAGATAGCGGGAGGCCCCACGAGCAGTACTTC.